Below, 22 T cell receptor beta chains from the same sample are listed, as sequenced in a study of OX40 agonist ivuxolimab in advanced cancers. The library was produced with the immunoSEQ multiplex PCR assay. This immuneACCESS table, as held by TCRdb, lists in-frame sequences with V and J called but not all clones. Of the missing ones, under half trace to an unresolved V gene in checked studies; the others have no known cause. The sample table holds about 83,000 clones, of which around 80% were seen once. The ten largest clones capture approximately 1.9% of the sample. Material: CD4+ or CD8+ T cells sorted from blood, obtained in a trial of the OX40 agonist ivuxolimab. These receptors all stem from an adult with an advanced solid tumor such as melanoma, head and neck, liver or kidney cancer.

The chain carries TRBV5-1 and TRBJ1-2; the match to TRBD1 covers 7 bases. The V and J ends lost 5 bases and 4 bases, in that order; junction bases with no gene match: 11. This CDR3 is built from 15 residues. The V gene's germline CDR1 is SGHRS and CDR2 YFSETQ. CDR3 amino acids: CASRSWDSTFYGYTF. Written as DNA, the CDR3 is TGCGCCAGCAGGTCTTGGGACAGTACCTTCTATGGCTACACCTTC.

This chain links TRBV19 with TRBJ1-3, with TRBD1 as a possible D gene (6 bases). The germline gives CDR1 LNHDA, CDR2 SQIVND (reference sequence). The CDR3 runs to 16 residues. Trimming pared 3 bases from V and 0 bases from J, leaving 12 bases between. CDR3 in amino acids: CASSIGTTLSGNTIYF. DNA of the CDR3: TGTGCCAGTAGTATCGGGACAACTCTCTCTGGAAACACCATATATTTT.

This clone has only a few counts. V is TRBV6-4 and J is TRBJ1-5, with unresolved D. Germline V CDR1 and CDR2: MRHNA, SNTAGT. The CDR3 contains 10 residues. V shed 7 bases and J shed 9 bases, with 7 bases lying between them. CDR3 bases: TGTGCCAGCAAAGGGCCGCCCCAGCATTTT. The encoded protein is CASKGPPQHF.

This clone is a singleton in its sample. The chain is built from TRBV5-6 and TRBJ1-1, with D tentatively TRBD1 (6 bases). V lost 2 bases to trimming and J lost 8 bases, with 13 bases between them. Germline V gene sequence: CDR1 SGHDT, CDR2 YYEEEE. This CDR3 contains 13 residues. Here the CDR3 reads CASSFQGIREAFF. CDR3 coding DNA: TGTGCCAGCAGCTTTCAGGGGATAAGGGAAGCTTTCTTT.

This sequence joins TRBV5-1 and TRBJ1-6; D call uncertain. The V end lost 0 bases, the J end lost 3 bases, and 10 bases lay between the germline ends. The CDR3 runs 16 residues. Germline CDR1 SGHRS, CDR2 YFSETQ. CDR3 coding DNA: TGCGCCAGCAGCTTGGATCCGAGCCGCTATAATTCACCCCTCCACTTT. This gives the protein CASSLDPSRYNSPLHF. The complete variable domain, with remaining parts taken from reference TRBV5-1 and TRBJ1-6, reads KAGVTQTPRYLIKTRGQQVTLSCSPISGHRSVSWYQQTPGQGLQFLFEYFSETQRNKGNFPGRFSGRQFSNSRSEMNVSTLELGDSALYLCASSLDPSRYNSPLHFGNGTRLTVT.

This clone was observed a single time. The chain has TRBV28 and TRBJ1-2, with D maybe TRBD1 (5 bases). The CDR3 spans 14 residues. V was shortened by 8 bases and J by 7 bases, with 20 bases between the two germline ends. Germline assignment: CDR1 MDHEN and CDR2 SYDVKM. The CDR3 DNA reads TGTGCCAGCGCCATTAGCGGGGGGTTCACTGGCTACACCTTC. Translating gives CASAISGGFTGYTF.

The V gene is TRBV2, the J gene TRBJ1-1; no clear D. V lost 7 bases to trimming and J lost 2 bases, with 14 bases between them. Germline V gene data show CDR1 as SNHLY and CDR2 as FYNNEI. The CDR3 covers 14 residues. DNA of the CDR3: TGTGCCAGCAAGCCAACGACGAGAAACACTGAAGCTTTCTTT. Its protein is CASKPTTRNTEAFF.

The chain uses TRBV2 and TRBJ2-5, with 12 bases that match TRBD2. The CDR3 contains 17 residues. V lost 2 bases and J lost 2; bases outside the gene matches: 6. CDR1 SNHLY and CDR2 FYNNEI come from the germline V gene. This chain's CDR3 is CASSEPTLAGGQETQYF. The DNA for the CDR3 is TGTGCCAGCAGTGAACCCACGCTAGCGGGGGGGCAAGAGACCCAGTACTTC.

The V gene is TRBV9, the J gene TRBJ2-7; D remains unclear. The ends were cut back, 2 bases at V and 5 bases at J, with 11 bases in the middle. This CDR3 is built from 13 residues. Germline CDR1 and CDR2: SGDLS and YYNGEE. Here the CDR3 DNA reads TGTGCCAGCAGCGTCGCCCCTAGTAACGAGCAGTACTTC. It encodes CASSVAPSNEQYF.

To note about this clone: This specimen includes other DNA sequences encoding the same CDR3. This chain joins TRBV9 and TRBJ2-1, with D tentatively TRBD1 (5 bases). The CDR3 spans 13 residues. The germline gives CDR1 SGDLS, CDR2 YYNGEE. Trimming removed 5 bases from V and 3 bases from J, with 9 bases in between. The CDR3 nucleotides read TGTGCCAGCAGTGCCGACAGCTACAATGAGCAGTTCTTC. Translated: CASSADSYNEQFF.

The chain links TRBV7-9 to TRBJ2-6; no definite D call. This CDR3 contains 14 residues. Trimming shortened V by 5 bases and J by 4 bases, and 9 bases separated the two germline ends. Germline values: CDR1 SEHNR, CDR2 FQNEAQ (reference sequence). The CDR3 sequence is CASSLPPGANVLTF. The CDR3 region has the DNA TGTGCCAGCAGCCTGCCCCCGGGGGCCAACGTCCTGACTTTC.

V usage is TRBV18 and J usage is TRBJ1-5, with 10 bases identical to TRBD1. Losses at the gene ends were 3 bases for V and 3 bases for J; bases not matched to a gene: 5. Germline values: CDR1 KGHSH, CDR2 LQKENI. This CDR3 region has 16 residues. CDR3: CASSPGGQGNNQPQHF. The DNA of the CDR3 is TGTGCCAGCTCACCCGGGGGACAGGGGAACAATCAGCCCCAGCATTTT.

The gene calls are TRBV5-1 and TRBJ1-2, with 7 bases fitting TRBD1. The germline CDR1 and CDR2 sequences are SGHRS and YFSETQ. After removal of 3 bases from V and 0 bases from J, the junction contained 5 bases not matched to a gene. The CDR3 spans 15 residues. The CDR3 nucleotides are TGCGCCAGCAGCTATGGACAGGCCTCTAACTATGGCTACACCTTC. It codes for CASSYGQASNYGYTF.

V and J are TRBV4-2 and TRBJ2-7; the D is unclear. In germline, CDR1 is LGHNA, CDR2 YNFKEQ. Trimming removed 1 base at V and 1 base at J, with 17 bases between. This CDR3 comprises 17 residues. CDR3 nucleotide sequence: TGTGCCAGCAGCCAAGCTACCCCTCGCACGGAGTCCTACGAGCAGTACTTC. It specifies CASSQATPRTESYEQYF.

The CDR3 sequence: CASSLGTGVGETQYF. CDR3 nucleotide sequence: TGTGCCAGCAGTTTAGGCACAGGGGTCGGGGAGACCCAGTACTTC. The chain has TRBV27 and TRBJ2-5; TRBD1 aligns across 7 bases. CDR1 is MNHEY and CDR2 is SMNVEV in the germline V gene (reference sequence). The CDR3 covers 15 residues. After removal of 2 bases from V and 5 bases from J, the junction contained 8 bases not matched to a gene.

The chain couples TRBV6-5 to TRBJ2-7; perhaps D is TRBD1 or TRBD2 (5 bases each). Between the trimmed V and J ends, which lost 5 bases and 3 bases, there was a span of 11 bases. This CDR3 comprises 13 residues. Germline CDR1 is MNHEY and CDR2 is SVGAGI. The CDR3 region has the DNA TGTGCCAGCAGTCGGGACGGTAGCTACGAGCAGTACTTC. It encodes CASSRDGSYEQYF.

V and J are TRBV6-1 and TRBJ2-3; no clear D. Germline assignment: CDR1 MNHNS and CDR2 SASEGT. This CDR3 is 13 amino acids long. Trimming took off 6 bases at V and 4 bases at J, with 11 bases between the two ends. The CDR3 DNA reads TGTGCCAGCAGGCCTTTAACGGCAGATACGCAGTATTTT. Translating it yields CASRPLTADTQYF.

V is TRBV28 and J is TRBJ2-1; D is ambiguous. V was trimmed by 2 bases and J by 6 bases, leaving 17 bases between them. The CDR3 is made up of 16 amino acids. Germline CDR1 reads MDHEN; CDR2 reads SYDVKM. DNA of the CDR3: TGTGCCAGCAGTTTAAGTTCGGGCCCCCGCGCCAATGAGCAGTTCTTC. Protein sequence: CASSLSSGPRANEQFF.

The rearrangement links TRBV14 to TRBJ1-1; D gene ambiguous. With 2 bases removed from V and 0 bases from J, the gap between germline ends came to 4 bases. From germline, CDR1 is SGHDN and CDR2 FVKESK. This CDR3 is 13 amino acids long. The CDR3 sequence is CASSQYLNTEAFF. The DNA of the CDR3 is TGTGCCAGCAGCCAATATCTGAACACTGAAGCTTTCTTT.

This clone was picked up one time. V gene TRBV7-3 combines with J gene TRBJ2-1, with D hard to call. Trimming cost V 6 bases and J 6 bases, with 9 bases left between them. This CDR3 is built from 12 residues. Germline CDR1 and CDR2: SGHTA and FQGTGA. The CDR3 DNA follows: TGTGCCAGCAGATCCAATACCAATGAGCAGTTCTTC. The encoded protein is CASRSNTNEQFF.

This chain joins TRBV30 and TRBJ1-6; D call uncertain. The V gene lost 2 bases and the J gene lost 0 bases, with 11 bases spanning the gap. Germline assignment: CDR1 GTSNPN and CDR2 SVGIG (reference sequence). The CDR3 runs 16 residues. CDR3 sequence: CAWSPSGGSYNSPLHF. CDR3 nucleotide sequence: TGTGCCTGGAGTCCGAGTGGAGGCTCCTATAATTCACCCCTCCACTTT.

V is TRBV28 and J is TRBJ2-5; D is perhaps TRBD1 (5 bases). This CDR3 is built from 15 residues. Trimming shortened V by 4 bases and J by 2 bases, and 14 bases separated the two germline ends. CDR1 and CDR2 (germline): MDHEN, SYDVKM. CDR3 nucleotides: TGTGCCAGCAGTTACCTCGGACACCAACAAGAGACCCAGTACTTC. Protein: CASSYLGHQQETQYF.